Presented here are 10 T cell receptor beta chains from one specimen sequenced in a study of cytomegalovirus exposure and HLA in healthy donors. Profiling relied on immunoSEQ multiplex PCR, and the TCRdb table lists in-frame clones only, not all of them. The sample lists roughly 280,000 clones; 80% to 90% were seen once. The sample comprised PBMCs. Every receptor here comes from a young woman in good health and CMV-seronegative.

The chain uses TRBV4-1 and TRBJ1-2, with 7 bases fitting TRBD1. CDR3 length: 17 residues. Germline V CDR1 and CDR2: MGHRA, YSYEKL. V shed 0 bases, J shed 8 bases, and the junction held 15 bases outside the gene matches. CDR3: CASSQDPGYRGLEGYTF. CDR3 sequence (DNA): TGCGCCAGCAGCCAAGATCCCGGCTACAGGGGTTTGGAGGGCTACACCTTC.

This chain connects TRBV18 to TRBJ1-2; 8 bases agree with TRBD1. CDR1 and CDR2 (germline): KGHSH, LQKENI. After removal of 1 base from V and 4 bases from J, the junction contained 2 bases not matched to a gene. The CDR3 covers 14 residues. The CDR3 DNA sequence: TGTGCCAGCTCACCACAGGACAGGGTCTATGGCTACACCTTC. It encodes CASSPQDRVYGYTF.

The V call is TRBV5-4, the J call TRBJ2-5; 10 nucleotides align to TRBD2. Trimming cost V 4 bases and J 7 bases; bases outside gene matches: 10. CDR3 length equals 15 residues. Per germline, CDR1 SGHNT and CDR2 YYREEE (reference sequence). The CDR3 reads CASSAGTSVRLTQYF. The CDR3 bases are TGTGCCAGCAGCGCCGGGACTAGCGTGCGCTTGACCCAGTACTTC.

The J gene is TRBJ2-1, the V gene TRBV4-1, with D possibly matching TRBD2 (6 bases). The V gene's germline CDR1 is MGHRA and CDR2 YSYEKL. The CDR3 is 16 amino acids. Trimming stripped 4 bases from V and 0 bases from J, with 13 bases between. CDR3 loop: CASSRLSGSSYNEQFF. The CDR3 nucleotides read TGCGCCAGCAGCCGCCTCAGCGGGTCCTCCTACAATGAGCAGTTCTTC.

This clone was seen more than once but under ten times. The V call is TRBV19, the J call TRBJ2-7; D remains unclear. This CDR3 spans 16 amino acids. V was cut by 1 base and J by 2 bases, with 15 bases left in between. Germline assignment: CDR1 LNHDA and CDR2 SQIVND (reference sequence). CDR3 DNA sequence: TGTGCCAGTAGTATAGTCGCCGGGTTTCAGCCCTACGAGCAGTACTTC. This gives the protein CASSIVAGFQPYEQYF.

This chain uses TRBV5-1 with TRBJ1-4, with 9 bases that match TRBD1. The CDR3 runs to 15 residues. J gave up 3 bases and V 4 bases, and 4 bases lay outside the gene matches. Germline-derived CDR1 and CDR2 are SGHRS and YFSETQ. CDR3 protein: CASSTYRGPNEKLFF. CDR3 DNA: TGCGCCAGCAGCACCTACAGGGGGCCTAATGAAAAACTGTTTTTT.

The chain is built from TRBV5-1 and TRBJ1-1, with D uncertain. The CDR3 has 11 residues. Germline values: CDR1 SGHRS, CDR2 YFSETQ. Trimming cost V 5 bases and J 5 bases, with 7 bases left between them. CDR3 sequence: CASRGVTEAFF. The CDR3 DNA sequence: TGCGCCAGCAGAGGAGTTACTGAAGCTTTCTTT. The variable domain in full, completed from reference TRBV5-1 and TRBJ1-1, reads KAGVTQTPRYLIKTRGQQVTLSCSPISGHRSVSWYQQTPGQGLQFLFEYFSETQRNKGNFPGRFSGRQFSNSRSEMNVSTLELGDSALYLCASRGVTEAFFGQGTRLTVV.

This rearrangement joins TRBV19 to TRBJ2-7; 7 positions agree with TRBD1. Germline V CDR1 and CDR2: LNHDA, SQIVND (reference sequence). J gave up 1 base and V 4 bases, and 4 bases lay outside the gene matches. The CDR3 totals 14 residues. CDR3 nucleotide sequence: TGTGCCAGTAGTACACAGGGGAGTTCCTACGAGCAGTACTTC. Protein sequence: CASSTQGSSYEQYF.

The CDR3 protein is CASSSGIRDSSYNEQFF. CDR3 nucleotide sequence: TGTGCCAGCAGCTCTGGAATCCGGGACAGTTCCTACAATGAGCAGTTCTTC. The chain joins TRBV11-1 to TRBJ2-1; TRBD1 agrees at 7 bases. CDR1 is SGHAT and CDR2 is FQDESV in the germline V gene (reference sequence). The CDR3 loop spans 17 amino acids. Trimming cost V 4 bases and J 1 base; bases outside gene matches: 10.

This clone was seen just once. The chain recombines TRBV9 with TRBJ2-1, with 13 bases fitting TRBD2. The CDR3 is 15 residues long. The junction had 2 bases not matched to a gene; V was cut back by 4 bases and J by 4 bases. CDR1 is SGDLS and CDR2 is YYNGEE in the germline V gene. The CDR3 protein is CASSRTSGGYNEQFF. CDR3 sequence (DNA): TGTGCCAGCAGCCGGACTAGCGGGGGTTACAATGAGCAGTTCTTC.